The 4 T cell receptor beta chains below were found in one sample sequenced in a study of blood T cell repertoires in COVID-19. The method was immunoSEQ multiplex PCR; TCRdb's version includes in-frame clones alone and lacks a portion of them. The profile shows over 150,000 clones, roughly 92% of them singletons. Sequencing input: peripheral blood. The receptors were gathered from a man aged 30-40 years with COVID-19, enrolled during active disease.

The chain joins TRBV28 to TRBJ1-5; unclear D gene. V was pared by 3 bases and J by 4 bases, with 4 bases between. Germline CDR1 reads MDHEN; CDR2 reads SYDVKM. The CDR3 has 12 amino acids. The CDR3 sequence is CASSFGNQPQHF. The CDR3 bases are TGTGCCAGCAGTTTCGGTAATCAGCCCCAGCATTTT.

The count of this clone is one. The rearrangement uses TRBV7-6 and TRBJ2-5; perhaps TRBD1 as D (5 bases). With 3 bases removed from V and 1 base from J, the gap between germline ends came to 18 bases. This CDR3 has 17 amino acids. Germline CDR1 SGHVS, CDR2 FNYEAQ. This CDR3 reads CASSFNSLGTGQETQYF. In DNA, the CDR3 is TGTGCCAGCAGCTTCAACAGCTTAGGCACAGGCCAAGAGACCCAGTACTTC.

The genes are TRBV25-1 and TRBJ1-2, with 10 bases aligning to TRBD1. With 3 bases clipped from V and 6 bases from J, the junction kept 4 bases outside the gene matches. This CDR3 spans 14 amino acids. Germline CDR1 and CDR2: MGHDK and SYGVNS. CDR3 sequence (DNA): TGTGCCAGCAGTGATCCTGGACAGGGGGATGGCTACACCTTC. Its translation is CASSDPGQGDGYTF.

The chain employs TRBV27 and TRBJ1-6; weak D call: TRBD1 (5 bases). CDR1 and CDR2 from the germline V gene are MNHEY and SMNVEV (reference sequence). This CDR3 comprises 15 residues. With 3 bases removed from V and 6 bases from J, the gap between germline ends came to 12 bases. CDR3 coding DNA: TGTGCCAGCAGTTTTAACCCAGGGCCTAATTCACCCCTCCACTTT. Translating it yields CASSFNPGPNSPLHF.